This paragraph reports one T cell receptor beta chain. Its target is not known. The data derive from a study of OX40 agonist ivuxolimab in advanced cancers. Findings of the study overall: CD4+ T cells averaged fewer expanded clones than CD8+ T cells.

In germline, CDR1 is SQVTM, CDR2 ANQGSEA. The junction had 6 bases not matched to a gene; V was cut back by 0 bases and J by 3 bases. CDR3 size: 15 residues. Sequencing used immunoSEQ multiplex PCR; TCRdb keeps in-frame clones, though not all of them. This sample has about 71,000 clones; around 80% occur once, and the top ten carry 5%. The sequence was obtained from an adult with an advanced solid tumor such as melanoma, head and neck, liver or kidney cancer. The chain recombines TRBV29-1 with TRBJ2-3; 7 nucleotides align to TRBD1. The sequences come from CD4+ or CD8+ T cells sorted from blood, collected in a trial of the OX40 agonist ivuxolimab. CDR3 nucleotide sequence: TGCAGCGTTGAAGACCGAGGGGGCGGAACAGATACGCAGTATTTT. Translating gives CSVEDRGGGTDTQYF.